This T cell receptor beta chain came from a study of blood T cell repertoires in COVID-19. Assay: immunoSEQ multiplex PCR; the TCRdb copy retains only in-frame clones and omits some. This sample carries about 180,000 clones, 79% of them seen once, and the ten largest clones take about 7.8%. The germline V gene has CDR1 LGHNA and CDR2 YSLEER. Trimming took 4 bases from V and 4 from J, leaving 17 bases between them. There are 15 residues in the CDR3. The TCR comes from a woman aged 60 to 75 with COVID-19, enrolled during active disease. Material for sequencing was peripheral blood. This chain joins TRBV4-3 and TRBJ2-7; the D gene is possibly TRBD1 (6 bases). In nucleotides, the CDR3 is TGCGCCAGCAGCCGGACTCTGGACAGAGATTACGAGCAGTACTTC. Amino acids: CASSRTLDRDYEQYF.